This TCR beta chain appears in the sequencing data of a study of blood T cell repertoires in COVID-19. About the study: Samples representing acute and convalescent COVID-19 were sourced from the United States, Italy and Spain. Sample material is recorded as cDNA or gDNA derived from T cells, B-cell-depleted T cells, or PBMCs.

The CDR3 is made up of 16 amino acids. V dropped 1 base and J dropped 8; count of bases not matched to a gene: 10. Germline values: CDR1 LNHNV, CDR2 YYDKDF (reference sequence). Original processing notes: For nucleated cells, counts were estimated from reference gene primer amplification. Assay used: immunoSEQ multiplex PCR; TCRdb lists only in-frame clones, some missing. V, J and clone size were drawn from that table, and D and trimming were deduced from the DNA. The sample includes approximately 200,000 clones, roughly 88% of them seen just once. This clone has a single count. The source material was peripheral blood. This clonotype was sampled from a man in his 60s with acute or convalescent COVID-19. V usage is TRBV15 and J usage is TRBJ2-1; TRBD2 aligns across 8 bases. The chain's CDR3 is CATSRGGGRSGDEQFF. CDR3 sequence (DNA): TGTGCCACCAGCAGAGGCGGCGGGAGGTCCGGGGATGAGCAGTTCTTC.